This T cell receptor beta chain appears in the sequencing data of a study of Ad26.COV2.S vaccination and SARS-CoV-2 variants. On the study more broadly: A COV1001 Ad26.COV2.S trial-arm participant provided the sample. Whole-study results and caveats: Considerable breadth of spike-specific CD8+ and CD4+ T cell responses has reportedly been documented following vaccination.

Treatment here: approximately 18 received Ad26.COV2.S at low or high dose, single or two shots; 5 received placebo; per-sample allocation not given. The samples date from day 63 after the first vaccine or placebo injection. Whoever gave the sample was an adult aged 18-55 years in Boston. Vaccination used an Ad26 vector expressing Wuhan-strain SARS-CoV-2 spike. TCRdb keeps only in-frame clones here, not all; method: immunoSEQ multiplex PCR. This table has some 460,000 clones, about 89% appearing once. In its sample, this clone was seen once. Antigen specificity is unknown. V was trimmed by 3 bases and J by 0 bases, leaving 7 bases between them. The CDR3 consists of 14 residues. Germline CDR1 and CDR2: SGDLS and YYNGEE.

The TCR comes from a person between 18 and 65 years old who received the Ad26.COV2.S COVID-19 vaccine or a placebo. The sequencing used peripheral blood, collected in a trial of Ad26.COV2.S vaccine versus placebo. V gene TRBV9 combines with J gene TRBJ2-1, with D possibly being TRBD1 (5 bases). This CDR3 reads CASSEGSSYNEQFF. The CDR3, as DNA: TGTGCCAGCAGCGAGGGGTCCTCCTACAATGAGCAGTTCTTC.